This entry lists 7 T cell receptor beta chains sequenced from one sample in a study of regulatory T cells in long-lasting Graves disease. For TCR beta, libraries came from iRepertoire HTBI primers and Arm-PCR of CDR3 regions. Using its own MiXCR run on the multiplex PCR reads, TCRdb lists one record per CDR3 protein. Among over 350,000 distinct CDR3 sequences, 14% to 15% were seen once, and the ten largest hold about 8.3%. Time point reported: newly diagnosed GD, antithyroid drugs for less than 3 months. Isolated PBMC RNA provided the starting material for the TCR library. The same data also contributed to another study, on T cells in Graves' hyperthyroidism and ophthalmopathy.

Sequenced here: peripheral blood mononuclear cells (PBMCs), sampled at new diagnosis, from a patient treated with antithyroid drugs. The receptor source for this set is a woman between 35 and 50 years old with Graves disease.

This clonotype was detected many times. The CDR3 here is CASSVVGESETQYF. The CDR3 nucleotides read TGTGCCAGCAGCGTAGTAGGGGAGTCGGAGACCCAGTACTTC. The chain uses TRBV9 and TRBJ2-5; D tentatively fits TRBD1 or TRBD2 (5 bases each). From germline, CDR1 is SGDLS and CDR2 YYNGEE. V was clipped by 0 bases and J by 5 bases, with 11 bases between them. The CDR3 has 14 amino acids.

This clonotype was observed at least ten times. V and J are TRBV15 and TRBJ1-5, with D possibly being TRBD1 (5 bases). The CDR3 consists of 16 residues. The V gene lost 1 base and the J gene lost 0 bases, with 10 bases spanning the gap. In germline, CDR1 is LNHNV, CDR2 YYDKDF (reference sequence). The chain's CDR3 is CATSRVGTTSNQPQHF. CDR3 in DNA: TGTGCCACCAGCAGAGTAGGGACGACTAGCAATCAGCCCCAGCATTTT.

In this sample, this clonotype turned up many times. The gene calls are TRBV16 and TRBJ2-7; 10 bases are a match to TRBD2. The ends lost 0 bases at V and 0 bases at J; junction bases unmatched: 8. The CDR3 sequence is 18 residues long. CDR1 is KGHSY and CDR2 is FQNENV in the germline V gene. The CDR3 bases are TGTGCCAGCAGCCAATCAATAGCGGCTAGCGGGAGCTCCTACGAGCAGTACTTC. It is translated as CASSQSIAASGSSYEQYF. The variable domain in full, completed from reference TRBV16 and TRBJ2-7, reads GEEVAQTPKHLVRGEGQKAKLYCAPIKGHSYVFWYQQVLKNEFKFLISFQNENVFDETGMPKERFSAKCLPNSPCSLEIQATKLEDSAVYFCASSQSIAASGSSYEQYFGPGTRLTVT.

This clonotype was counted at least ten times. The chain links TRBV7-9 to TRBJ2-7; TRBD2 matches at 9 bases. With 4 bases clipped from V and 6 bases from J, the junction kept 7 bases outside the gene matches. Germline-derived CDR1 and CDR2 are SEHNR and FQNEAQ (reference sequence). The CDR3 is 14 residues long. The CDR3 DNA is TGTGCCAGCAGCTCCGGGACTAGCCCTTCCGAGCAGTACTTC. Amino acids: CASSSGTSPSEQYF.

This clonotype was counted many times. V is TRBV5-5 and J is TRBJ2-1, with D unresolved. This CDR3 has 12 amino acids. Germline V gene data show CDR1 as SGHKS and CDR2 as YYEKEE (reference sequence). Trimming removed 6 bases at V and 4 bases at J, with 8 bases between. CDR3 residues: CASTNPYNEQFF. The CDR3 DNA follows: TGTGCCAGCACCAACCCTTACAATGAGCAGTTCTTC.

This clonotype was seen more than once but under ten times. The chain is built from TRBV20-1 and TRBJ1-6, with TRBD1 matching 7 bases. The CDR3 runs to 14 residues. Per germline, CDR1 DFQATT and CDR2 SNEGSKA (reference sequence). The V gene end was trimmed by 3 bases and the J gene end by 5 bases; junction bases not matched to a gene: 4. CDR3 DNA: TGCAGTGCTAGGACAGGGCTCAATAATTCACCCCTCCACTTT. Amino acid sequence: CSARTGLNNSPLHF.

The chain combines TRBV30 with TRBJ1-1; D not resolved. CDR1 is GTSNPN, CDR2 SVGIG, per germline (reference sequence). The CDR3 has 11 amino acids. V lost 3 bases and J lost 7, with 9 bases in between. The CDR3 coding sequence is TGTGCCTGGAGGCTGAATAGTGAAGCTTTCTTT. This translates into CAWRLNSEAFF.